Following are 30 T cell receptor beta chains from one sample sequenced in a study of vaccination and CD4 T cells after COVID-19. These receptors are not linked to any known antigen. Scientists ran DNA taken from cultured CD4+ T cells through the Oncomine TCR Beta short-read assay for sequencing. TCRdb processed the PCR reads anew with MiXCR; each CDR3 protein has one entry. The table includes approximately 19,000 distinct CDR3 sequences, 43% detected once. Regarding treatment: roughly ten-day PBMC culture with coronavirus spike peptide pools or control peptides (ViraFEST assay). Here the sequenced sample was CD4+ T cells from blood, cultured in vitro, taken after SARS-CoV-2 vaccination. These receptors originate from a human donor who had recovered from COVID-19.

This clonotype was seen a handful of times. The gene calls are TRBV6-1 and TRBJ2-2, with 9 bases lining up with TRBD1. The CDR3 totals 15 residues. The trim removed 6 bases at V and 1 base at J, leaving 3 bases unmatched. Germline loops: CDR1 MNHNS, CDR2 SASEGT. This chain's CDR3 is CASRGTGMNTGELFF. CDR3 bases: TGTGCCAGCAGGGGGACAGGGATGAACACCGGGGAGCTGTTTTTT.

J is TRBJ1-3 and V is TRBV27; 8 bases agree with TRBD1. The germline V gene encodes CDR1 MNHEY and CDR2 SMNVEV (reference sequence). The CDR3 extends over 16 amino acids. With V trimmed by 6 bases and J by 8 bases, 15 bases remained unmatched. CDR3 residues: CASRSIRGTGVDTIYF. The CDR3 bases are TGTGCCAGCAGATCAATTCGCGGGACAGGAGTTGACACCATATATTTT.

By share, this clonotype counts as medium-sized. The chain has TRBV28 and TRBJ1-5; TRBD1 agrees at 7 bases. Germline CDR1 is MDHEN and CDR2 is SYDVKM. The CDR3 contains 15 residues. The J segment lost 10 bases and the V segment lost 4 bases, leaving 13 bases of the junction unmatched. The CDR3 here is CASSYDWTGGEPQHF. The CDR3, as DNA: TGTGCCAGCAGTTACGATTGGACAGGCGGGGAACCCCAGCATTTT.

The genes are TRBV7-9 and TRBJ2-3, with D possibly being TRBD1 (6 bases). Germline lookup yields CDR1 SEHNR and CDR2 FQNEAQ (reference sequence). V lost 1 base to trimming and J lost 3 bases, with 8 bases between them. This CDR3 has 14 amino acids. The CDR3 loop is CASSLEGETDTQYF. The CDR3 nucleotides read TGTGCCAGCAGCTTAGAGGGGGAGACAGATACGCAGTATTTT.

This rearrangement joins TRBV6-1 to TRBJ2-3, with TRBD1 matching 7 bases. The germline V gene has CDR1 MNHNS and CDR2 SASEGT. The ends lost 3 bases at V and 2 bases at J; junction bases unmatched: 5. The CDR3 covers 15 residues. CDR3 in amino acids: CASSDTTGFTDTQYF. The CDR3 nucleotides read TGTGCCAGCAGTGATACGACAGGGTTCACAGATACGCAGTATTTT.

This clonotype came up a few times. This chain joins TRBV20-1 and TRBJ2-1; D unclear. The CDR3 totals 15 residues. V was cut by 1 base and J by 0 bases, with 10 bases left in between. Germline V gene sequence: CDR1 DFQATT, CDR2 SNEGSKA (reference sequence). As DNA, the CDR3 is TGCAGTGCTAGAGCAAGGGTAGGCTCCTACAATGAGCAGTTCTTC. Translation: CSARARVGSYNEQFF.

A few counts support this clonotype. The gene calls are TRBV28 and TRBJ1-1; D uncertain. CDR3 length equals 15 residues. Looked up from germline, CDR1 is MDHEN and CDR2 is SYDVKM. V lost 1 base to trimming and J lost 0 bases, with 9 bases between them. The CDR3 here is CASSLYDGMNTEAFF. The DNA for the CDR3 is TGTGCCAGCAGTTTATACGACGGTATGAACACTGAAGCTTTCTTT.

The rearrangement links TRBV27 to TRBJ2-2; a weak D match, TRBD1 (5 bases). Trimming shortened V by 7 bases and J by 1 base, and 10 bases separated the two germline ends. This CDR3 is built from 14 residues. Germline loops: CDR1 MNHEY, CDR2 SMNVEV (reference sequence). The CDR3 DNA reads TGTGCCAGCACTACTCAGGGGAACACCGGGGAGCTGTTTTTT. Protein product: CASTTQGNTGELFF.

This chain connects TRBV28 to TRBJ2-1; D uncertain. The CDR3 is 15 residues long. The germline V gene encodes CDR1 MDHEN and CDR2 SYDVKM. V was shortened by 5 bases and J by 7 bases, with 18 bases between the two germline ends. CDR3 residues: CASSPGRPGWNEQFF. Here the CDR3 DNA reads TGTGCCAGCAGTCCCGGGCGGCCTGGGTGGAATGAGCAGTTCTTC. Full variable domain (missing parts from reference TRBV28 and TRBJ2-1): DVKVTQSSRYLVKRTGEKVFLECVQDMDHENMFWYRQDPGLGLRLIYFSYDVKMKEKGDIPEGYSVSREKKERFSLILESASTNQTSMYLCASSPGRPGWNEQFFGPGTRLTVL.

The chain recombines TRBV19 with TRBJ1-1; D unresolved. Germline-derived CDR1 and CDR2 are LNHDA and SQIVND (reference sequence). The CDR3 extends over 16 amino acids. Trimming shortened V by 4 bases and J by 6 bases, and 21 bases separated the two germline ends. CDR3 region: CASSTLTGSRLAEAFF. The DNA for the CDR3 is TGTGCCAGTAGTACACTAACCGGGTCCCGTCTGGCTGAAGCTTTCTTT.

The V and J genes are TRBV20-1 and TRBJ2-7; 9 bases are shared with TRBD1. The CDR3 covers 13 residues. V gave up 3 bases and J gave up 4 bases; unmatched junction bases: 4. In germline, CDR1 is DFQATT, CDR2 SNEGSKA (reference sequence). The CDR3 loop is CSARTGGRYEQYF. CDR3 DNA sequence: TGCAGTGCTAGGACAGGGGGTAGGTACGAGCAGTACTTC.

This clonotype was detected only a few times. This rearrangement joins TRBV6-2 or TRBV6-3 to TRBJ1-2; 7 positions match TRBD1. The J segment lost 4 bases and the V segment lost 5 bases, leaving 4 bases of the junction unmatched. Germline CDR1 is MNHEY and CDR2 is SVGEGT. The CDR3 contains 13 residues. As DNA, the CDR3 is TGTGCCAGCAGTAAGACAGGGAGCTATGGCTACACCTTC. Translating gives CASSKTGSYGYTF.

The chain has TRBV20-1 and TRBJ2-1, with D perhaps TRBD1 or TRBD2 (7 bases each). Deletions cut 1 base from V and 8 bases from J, with 27 bases between. Germline V gene data show CDR1 as DFQATT and CDR2 as SNEGSKA (reference sequence). The CDR3 loop spans 18 amino acids. The CDR3 protein is CSARAFTPQRGGGHEQFF. CDR3 in DNA: TGCAGTGCTAGAGCTTTCACTCCCCAGCGGGGAGGGGGCCATGAGCAGTTCTTC.

By sample share, this clonotype is medium-sized (0.01 to 0.1%). The rearrangement links TRBV2 to TRBJ1-1, with 7 bases aligning to TRBD1. The CDR3 loop spans 14 amino acids. Germline V gives CDR1 SNHLY, CDR2 FYNNEI. V shed 6 bases, J shed 4 bases, and the junction held 8 bases outside the gene matches. The DNA for the CDR3 is TGTGCCAGCAGGATGGGACAGCTCCTCACTGAAGCTTTCTTT. It is translated as CASRMGQLLTEAFF.

This chain's CDR3 is CASSYRDRGPQPQHF. CDR3 DNA: TGTGCCAGCAGTTACCGGGACAGGGGGCCTCAGCCCCAGCATTTT. The chain recombines TRBV6-2 or TRBV6-3 with TRBJ1-5, with 12 nucleotides matching TRBD1. Germline CDR1 MNHEY, CDR2 SVGEGT. The CDR3 covers 15 residues. The V segment lost 2 bases and the J segment 6 bases; nucleotides outside the gene matches: 2.

This chain joins TRBV6-1 and TRBJ2-5; D gene unclear. V was pared by 1 base and J by 10 bases, with 10 bases between. The CDR3 runs to 12 residues. Germline CDR1 MNHNS, CDR2 SASEGT. In nucleotides, the CDR3 is TGTGCCAGCAGTGAAGGATTAGGGCACCAGTACTTC. It codes for CASSEGLGHQYF.

As to this clonotype: Because the CDR3 is missing its conserved closing phenylalanine or tryptophan, this is likely a read error. The CDR3 loop is CSAGQGNTEAFY. The CDR3 DNA sequence: TGCAGTGCCGGACAGGGTAACACTGAAGCTTTCTAT. This chain connects TRBV20-1 to TRBJ1-1; 8 nucleotides match TRBD1. The V and J ends lost 6 bases and 2 bases, in that order; junction bases with no gene match: 2. The CDR3 contains 12 residues. From germline, CDR1 is DFQATT and CDR2 SNEGSKA (reference sequence).

The chain joins TRBV7-2 to TRBJ1-2; no clear D. The germline V gene encodes CDR1 SGHTA and CDR2 FQGNSA. CDR3 length: 16 residues. V was clipped by 5 bases and J by 1 base, with 17 bases between them. The CDR3 reads CASSAGGRRINYGYTF. CDR3 nucleotide sequence: TGTGCCAGCAGCGCAGGTGGTCGACGGATTAACTATGGCTACACCTTC.

This clonotype has a handful of counts. The V and J genes are TRBV25-1 and TRBJ1-2; D remains unclear. The V end was cut by 4 bases, the J end by 6 bases, with 18 bases between. The CDR3 length is 15 residues. Germline CDR1 reads MGHDK; CDR2 reads SYGVNS. The CDR3 DNA reads TGTGCCAGCAGTGGGGCTGACGGGGTCGGTGATGGCTACACCTTC. Protein: CASSGADGVGDGYTF.

This clonotype showed up just a few times. The chain combines TRBV27 with TRBJ2-7; 14 bases are shared with TRBD2. V lost 6 bases, J lost 2 bases, and 15 bases stayed unmatched. Germline V gene lookup returns CDR1 MNHEY and CDR2 SMNVEV (reference sequence). This CDR3 is 19 amino acids long. The CDR3 bases are TGTGCCAGCAGCTTTGCACGGGGGACTAGCGGGAGTATAACCTACGAGCAGTACTTC. Translating gives CASSFARGTSGSITYEQYF.

This clonotype appeared a few times. The rearrangement uses TRBV7-8 and TRBJ2-2; TRBD2 matches at 8 bases. The CDR3 runs to 14 residues. V shed 7 bases, J shed 6 bases, and the junction held 7 bases outside the gene matches. CDR1 and CDR2 (germline): SGHVS, FQNEAQ. CDR3 amino acids: CASKPGGPSGELFF. The CDR3 nucleotides are TGTGCCAGCAAGCCGGGAGGGCCGTCCGGGGAGCTGTTTTTT.

This chain connects TRBV9 to TRBJ2-7, with TRBD2 identical over 7 bases. CDR3 size: 15 residues. From germline, CDR1 is SGDLS and CDR2 YYNGEE. V shed 3 bases, J shed 7 bases, and the junction held 13 bases outside the gene matches. This CDR3 is CASSGLGLPVGEQYF. CDR3 in DNA: TGTGCCAGCAGCGGATTGGGACTACCGGTAGGGGAGCAGTACTTC. The whole variable domain, filled in from reference TRBV9 and TRBJ2-7, reads DSGVTQTPKHLITATGQRVTLRCSPRSGDLSVYWYQQSLDQGLQFLIQYYNGEERAKGNILERFSAQQFPDLHSELNLSSLELGDSALYFCASSGLGLPVGEQYFGPGTRLTVT.

The rearrangement uses TRBV11-2 and TRBJ2-7, with no clear D. The germline CDR1 and CDR2 sequences are SGHAT and FQNNGV. This CDR3 has 12 amino acids. V dropped 1 base and J dropped 4 bases, with 5 bases sitting between them. The CDR3 bases are TGTGCCAGCAGCTTAGTGGGGTACGAGCAGTACTTC. Translated, it gives CASSLVGYEQYF.

Only a few counts were recorded for this clonotype. The CDR3 coding sequence is TGTGCCAGCAGTGAAGCCCCCCAGGGGTACTATGGCTACACCTTC. As protein: CASSEAPQGYYGYTF. V is TRBV2 and J is TRBJ1-2, with a possible D match to TRBD1 (6 bases). CDR1 SNHLY and CDR2 FYNNEI come from the germline V gene. The CDR3 runs 15 residues. The V end was cut by 0 bases, the J end by 3 bases, with 11 bases between. The full variable domain, completed using reference TRBV2 and TRBJ1-2, is EPEVTQTPSHQVTQMGQEVILRCVPISNHLYFYWYRQILGQKVEFLVSFYNNEISEKSEIFDDQFSVERPDGSNFTLKIRSTKLEDSAMYFCASSEAPQGYYGYTFGSGTRLTVV.

This clonotype has a handful of counts. The chain recombines TRBV5-5 with TRBJ1-1; D is unclear. CDR1 is SGHKS, CDR2 YYEKEE, per germline (reference sequence). This CDR3 contains 13 residues. Trimming left V 1 base short and J 1 base short, with 5 bases between. The CDR3 here is CASSLWENTEAFF. CDR3 coding DNA: TGTGCCAGCAGCTTGTGGGAGAACACTGAAGCTTTCTTT. Drawing the rest from reference TRBV5-5 and TRBJ1-1, the complete variable domain is DAGVTQSPTHLIKTRGQQVTLRCSPISGHKSVSWYQQVLGQGPQFIFQYYEKEERGRGNFPDRFSARQFPNYSSELNVNALLLGDSALYLCASSLWENTEAFFGQGTRLTVV.

The chain has TRBV20-1 and TRBJ2-5; 11 bases agree with TRBD2. Germline V gene sequence: CDR1 DFQATT, CDR2 SNEGSKA (reference sequence). V was pared by 5 bases and J by 5 bases, with 7 bases of the junction left unmatched. This CDR3 has 14 amino acids. DNA for the CDR3: TGCAGTGCTCCGCCTACTAGCGGGGGTGAGACCCAGTACTTC. It encodes CSAPPTSGGETQYF.

This clonotype has just a few counts. This chain joins TRBV7-9 and TRBJ2-7; 11 bases match TRBD1. The CDR3 is made up of 16 amino acids. Trimming took 5 bases from V and 0 from J; bases not matched to a gene: 6. From germline, CDR1 is SEHNR and CDR2 FQNEAQ (reference sequence). CDR3 loop: CASSGRDRGYSYEQYF. In DNA, the CDR3 is TGTGCCAGCAGCGGCCGGGACAGGGGGTACTCCTACGAGCAGTACTTC.

The rearrangement joins TRBV7-3 to TRBJ2-2; TRBD1 matches 9 bases. Germline V CDR1 and CDR2: SGHTA, FQGTGA. The V segment lost 4 bases and the J segment 6 bases; nucleotides outside the gene matches: 9. There are 16 residues in the CDR3. CDR3 in DNA: TGTGCCAGCAGCTCCTGGGACAGGGTAGAGGCCGGGGAGCTGTTTTTT. Its protein product is CASSSWDRVEAGELFF. The full variable domain, its missing parts supplied by reference TRBV7-3 and TRBJ2-2, is GAGVSQTPSNKVTEKGKYVELRCDPISGHTALYWYRQSLGQGPEFLIYFQGTGAADDSGLPNDRFFAVRPEGSVSTLKIQRTERGDSAVYLCASSSWDRVEAGELFFGEGSRLTVL.

This clonotype is deemed medium-sized (0.01 to 0.1%). This chain uses TRBV6-5 with TRBJ1-1; TRBD1 is a possible D gene (5 bases). Trimming left V 4 bases short and J 5 bases short, with 20 bases between. The CDR3 runs 16 residues. Germline assignment: CDR1 MNHEY and CDR2 SVGAGI. The CDR3 region has the DNA TGTGCCAGCAGTTCTCTGTCGGGCAGGGCCGTTACTGAAGCTTTCTTT. Translated: CASSSLSGRAVTEAFF.

The rearrangement joins TRBV7-2 to TRBJ1-5; possible D gene TRBD1, 5 bases. This CDR3 is built from 15 residues. Germline CDR1 SGHTA, CDR2 FQGNSA. V lost 3 bases and J 7 bases, leaving 16 bases between the germline ends. The CDR3 DNA follows: TGTGCCAGCAGCTTCCCTGGGGGGACGGGACAGCCCCAGCATTTT. Its translation is CASSFPGGTGQPQHF.